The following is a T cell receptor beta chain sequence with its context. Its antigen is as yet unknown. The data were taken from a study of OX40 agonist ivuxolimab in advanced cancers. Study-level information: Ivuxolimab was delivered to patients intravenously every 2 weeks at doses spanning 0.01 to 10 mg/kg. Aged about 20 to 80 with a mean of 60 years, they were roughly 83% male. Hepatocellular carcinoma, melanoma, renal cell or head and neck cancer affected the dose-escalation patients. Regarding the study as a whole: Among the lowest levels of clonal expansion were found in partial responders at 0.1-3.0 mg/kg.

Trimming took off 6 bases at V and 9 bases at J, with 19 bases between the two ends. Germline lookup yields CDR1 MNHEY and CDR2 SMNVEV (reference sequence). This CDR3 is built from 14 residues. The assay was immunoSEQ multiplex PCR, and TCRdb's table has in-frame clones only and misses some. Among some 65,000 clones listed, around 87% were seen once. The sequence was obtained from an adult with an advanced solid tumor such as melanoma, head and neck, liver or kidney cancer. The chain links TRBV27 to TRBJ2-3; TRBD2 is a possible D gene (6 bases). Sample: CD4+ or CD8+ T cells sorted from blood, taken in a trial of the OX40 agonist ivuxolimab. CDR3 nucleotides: TGTGCCAGCAGGCCCCCACTCGCGGAGGGGACGCAGTATTTT. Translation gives CASRPPLAEGTQYF.